This T cell receptor (beta chain) was captured in a study of blood T cell repertoires in COVID-19. The overall study: Acute and convalescent COVID-19 samples came from the United States, Italy and Spain. From T cells, B-cell-depleted T cells, or PBMCs came the material, which was cDNA or gDNA.

Germline trimming cut 3 bases from V and 3 bases from J; bases unmatched to any gene: 8. This CDR3 contains 16 residues. CDR1 is MNHEY, CDR2 SMNVEV, per germline (reference sequence). Per the original data handling: Nucleated cell number was recorded as an estimate derived from reference gene primer amplification. Profiling relied on immunoSEQ multiplex PCR, and the TCRdb table lists in-frame clones only, not all of them. D and trimming were read from the DNA, whereas the V and J calls and clone size are those reported in that table. The table records about 240,000 clones, 75% to 90% of them present only once.

Sequenced sample: peripheral blood. The rearrangement uses TRBV27 and TRBJ2-3; 8 bases line up with TRBD1. The sequence derives from a man between 60 and 75 years old who had recovered from COVID-19. This CDR3 reads CASSLRPGQATDTQYF. Here the CDR3 DNA reads TGTGCCAGCAGTTTGCGTCCGGGACAGGCAACAGATACGCAGTATTTT.